This passage covers 14 T cell receptor beta chains from one sample sequenced in a study of blood T cell repertoires in COVID-19 (dated by TCRdb to the early 2020s). The library was made by the immunoSEQ multiplex PCR assay. TCRdb's version of the immuneACCESS table is confined to in-frame rearrangements and falls short of the full clone set. An unresolved V gene accounts for under half of the shortfall where checked; the remainder is of unknown origin. For this sample the table gives 200,000 to 250,000 clones, of which 82% were detected only once. The top ten clonotypes cover approximately 3.6% of the sample. Sequenced: PBMCs or T cells enriched from blood (not recorded which). The receptor set was obtained from a woman aged 60-75 years who had recovered from COVID-19.

The rearrangement links TRBV2 to TRBJ2-2; maybe TRBD2 (5 bases). Trimming removed 5 bases at V and 2 bases at J, with 9 bases between. CDR1 is SNHLY and CDR2 is FYNNEI in the germline V gene. The CDR3 spans 14 residues. CDR3 DNA sequence: TGTGCCAGCAGTAGCGGCCCTAACACCGGGGAGCTGTTTTTT. The encoded protein is CASSSGPNTGELFF.

The chain couples TRBV7-9 to TRBJ2-3; 11 bases match TRBD2. This CDR3 spans 14 amino acids. Per germline, CDR1 SEHNR and CDR2 FQNEAQ (reference sequence). The V gene end was trimmed by 10 bases and the J gene end by 1 base; junction bases not matched to a gene: 4. The CDR3 sequence: CATQGLAGTDTQYF. For the CDR3, the DNA is TGTGCCACTCAGGGACTAGCGGGCACAGATACGCAGTATTTT.

V gene TRBV11-2 combines with J gene TRBJ1-4; TRBD1 matches at 8 bases. With V trimmed by 3 bases and J by 8 bases, 2 bases remained unmatched. Looked up from germline, CDR1 is SGHAT and CDR2 is FQNNGV. This CDR3 has 13 residues. The CDR3 spells CASSLGTGEKLFF. Written as DNA, the CDR3 is TGTGCCAGCAGCTTGGGGACAGGAGAAAAACTGTTTTTT. Variable domain in full (rest from reference TRBV11-2 and TRBJ1-4): EAGVAQSPRYKIIEKRQSVAFWCNPISGHATLYWYQQILGQGPKLLIQFQNNGVVDDSQLPKDRFSAERLKGVDSTLKIQPAKLEDSAVYLCASSLGTGEKLFFGSGTQLSVL.

This chain joins TRBV5-4 and TRBJ1-2, with D unclear. V shed 2 bases and J shed 1 base, with 12 bases lying between them. Germline assignment: CDR1 SGHNT and CDR2 YYREEE (reference sequence). CDR3 length: 15 residues. The CDR3 region has the DNA TGTGCCAGCAGCTTAGGGAGAGGAGTTAACTATGGCTACACCTTC. Its translation: CASSLGRGVNYGYTF.

This clone occurred once. The CDR3 sequence is CATNRGTGGRVLSTDTQYF. CDR3 bases: TGTGCCACCAATAGGGGAACTGGCGGGAGGGTCTTAAGCACAGATACGCAGTATTTT. The chain joins TRBV10-3 to TRBJ2-3, with 9 bases matching TRBD2. There are 19 residues in the CDR3. The V segment lost 10 bases and the J segment 0 bases; nucleotides outside the gene matches: 20. Germline V lookup: CDR1 ENHRY, CDR2 SYGVKD.

The chain links TRBV10-3 to TRBJ2-1; possible D gene TRBD1, 6 bases. Germline V gene lookup returns CDR1 ENHRY and CDR2 SYGVKD. The CDR3 runs to 12 residues. The V gene lost 6 bases and the J gene lost 10 bases, with 13 bases spanning the gap. The CDR3 region has the DNA TGTGCCATCAGCGATGGGACACCCGAGCAGTTCTTC. Protein product: CAISDGTPEQFF.

CDR3 bases: TGTGCCAGCAGTTTAATTTCAGGCAGCAATCAGCCCCAGCATTTT. It is translated as CASSLISGSNQPQHF. The chain has TRBV27 and TRBJ1-5; D gene uncertain. In germline, CDR1 is MNHEY, CDR2 SMNVEV (reference sequence). CDR3 length: 15 residues. The ends were cut back, 2 bases at V and 1 base at J, with 9 bases in the middle.

The chain links TRBV30 to TRBJ1-1; 7 nucleotides line up with TRBD1. The CDR3 has 13 residues. CDR1 is GTSNPN, CDR2 SVGIG, per germline (reference sequence). The V gene end was trimmed by 5 bases and the J gene end by 3 bases; junction bases not matched to a gene: 6. CDR3 nucleotides: TGTGCCTGGTCTTACGGGACAGACACTGAAGCTTTCTTT. Translated: CAWSYGTDTEAFF.

This chain connects TRBV5-4 to TRBJ1-6, with TRBD1 matching over 10 bases. Germline lookup yields CDR1 SGHNT and CDR2 YYREEE (reference sequence). The CDR3 is 15 amino acids. Trimming at V came to 4 bases and at J to 9 bases, leaving 7 bases not matched to a gene. This CDR3 reads CASSSQTGGISPLHF. CDR3 DNA: TGTGCCAGCAGCAGCCAGACAGGGGGCATTTCACCCCTCCACTTT.

V and J are TRBV5-8 and TRBJ1-6; 7 bases align to TRBD1. CDR3 length: 16 amino acids. Trimming took 1 base from V and 1 from J; bases not matched to a gene: 2. The germline CDR1 and CDR2 sequences are SGHTS and YDEGEE. The CDR3 sequence: CASSLNRGSYNSPLHF. The CDR3 coding sequence is TGTGCCAGCAGCTTGAACAGGGGTTCCTATAATTCACCCCTCCACTTT.

The genes are TRBV23-1 and TRBJ2-1, with 8 bases identical to TRBD2. TRBV23-1 is an open reading frame, and its role is uncertain. The CDR3 contains 16 residues. With 7 bases clipped from V and 6 bases from J, the junction kept 14 bases outside the gene matches. The chain's CDR3 is CASTTPGGRAPNEQFF. The DNA for the CDR3 is TGCGCCAGCACCACCCCGGGGGGGAGGGCCCCCAATGAGCAGTTCTTC.

The V call is TRBV11-2, the J call TRBJ1-1, with 12 bases that match TRBD1. The CDR3 runs 17 residues. V shed 3 bases and J 5 bases; nucleotides not matched to a gene: 10. CDR1 is SGHAT, CDR2 FQNNGV, per germline. In nucleotides, the CDR3 is TGTGCCAGCAGCTTCCAGGGGGGACAGGGGGCAGATACTGAAGCTTTCTTT. Amino acid sequence: CASSFQGGQGADTEAFF.

The V gene is TRBV3-1 (or the pseudogene TRBV3-2), the J gene TRBJ1-2; D possibly corresponds to TRBD1 (6 bases). CDR1 LGHDT and CDR2 YNNKEL come from the germline V gene (reference sequence). The CDR3 has 15 residues. V was clipped by 4 bases and J by 7 bases, with 19 bases between them. The CDR3 loop reads CASSPTSGRGFGYTF. For the CDR3, the DNA is TGTGCCAGCAGCCCTACTTCCGGCAGGGGTTTTGGCTACACCTTC.

This clone showed up just once. The junction differs from germline at one of its ends, possibly a read error. The rearrangement joins TRBV3-1 (or the pseudogene TRBV3-2) to TRBJ2-1, with TRBD2 as a possible D gene (6 bases). Germline loops: CDR1 LGHDT, CDR2 YNNKEL (reference sequence). CDR3 size: 14 residues. CDR3 sequence (DNA): TGTGCCAGCAGCCAAGTCTCTCGCGGGGACGGGGTAATCTTC. Translated, it gives CASSQVSRGDGVIF.